Included here is one T cell receptor beta chain sequence, with context. Its antigen has not been determined. Qualities for individual bases were not recorded, and no much larger clone is one base off. From its cysteine to its phenylalanine, the CDR3 spans 15 amino acids. The kept DNA is CDR3 alone, 45 bases in frame from the first base. Based on the germline V gene, the CDR1 and CDR2 sequences are SGDLS and YYNGEE. Clipping removes 3 bases from V and 1 base from J, with 6 as the unmatched junction base count. This sample was included in a study of T cells in Graves' hyperthyroidism and ophthalmopathy (dated by TCRdb to the late 2010s). Notes on the research overall: To identify TCR V-J signatures that set the groups apart, the researchers used a discovery cohort of 100 or so patients, made up of 43 with Graves' ophthalmopathy and about 60 with stable Graves' hyperthyroidism. Prospective prediction of ophthalmopathy was tested in an independent validation cohort consisting of roughly 20 hyperthyroidism patients and about 17 patients who later progressed to ophthalmopathy. The study also compared thyroid tissue and blood T-cell repertoires from more than five Graves' hyperthyroidism patients. After blood sampling, hyperthyroidism patients were treated with methimazole at a starting dose of 30 mg daily, and ophthalmopathy patients were treated with high-dose intravenous methylprednisolone. The 90 or so discovery patients were randomly split 7:3 into training and test sets. The paper reports TCR Vbeta CDR3 sequencing of approximately 140 peripheral blood samples: over 40 ophthalmopathy, roughly 80 hyperthyroidism and some 17 progressor patients. Overall study outcomes, separate from this receptor: Most expanded thyroid clonotypes (frequency above 0.001) were also detected in blood, a finding suggesting that blood repertoires may reflect thyroid immune responses. In validation, the model predicted progression to ophthalmopathy a median of roughly 6.2 months before onset, with roughly 70% sensitivity and roughly 79% specificity. Sample size was not statistically predetermined, and blinding of investigators to group allocation was not performed. A 13 V-J signature model separated ophthalmopathy from stable hyperthyroidism, with nearly 90% sensitivity and about 81% specificity in cross-validation and 80%/75% in testing.

The TCR beta CDR3 regions were amplified from RNA transcripts. For the first round of RT-PCR on the TCR CDR3, the HTBI primer set was used together with the Qiagen OneStep RT-PCR kit. Libraries were constructed in a second round of multiplex PCR, after which size selection and purification were performed. Sequencing of the libraries was done on an Illumina HiSeq2000 using paired-end 100 bp reads. On the study's bioinformatics: SOAPnuke was used to process the raw data, throwing out any read that contained adapters or uncalled bases, had a mean Phred below 15, or lacked an exact constant-primer or identifier match. COPE v1.2.5 was used to merge high-quality paired reads, and clonotypes were defined as unique nucleotide sequences. Clonotypes were aligned to IMGT TRBV, TRBD and TRBJ reference segments using MiTCR v1.1. Only V-J combinations with frequency above 0.0001, covering 99% to 99.2% of repertoires, were analysed. A TCS score was defined as the ratio between F50 (clonal expansion) and ExV (chaos), using BLOSUM62-based TCRdist between CDR3 peptides within each V-J. Welch's t-statistics and random forest reduced roughly 530 V-J features to 10 to 15, which were used in a naive Bayes classifier (R e1071). TCRdb took the public reads, trimmed them with fastp at Q25, ran MiXCR for clone calling and kept in-frame beta chains. For every CDR3 protein sequence, its rows merge into one entry that carries the most common genes and DNA. None of the V and J calls come from the authors' own analysis; TCRdb made them. This sample holds hundreds of thousands of distinct CDR3 sequences; about 45% were observed only once. The ten largest clones add up to 8.2% of the sample.

Stable Graves' hyperthyroidism was defined as the absence of progression to ophthalmopathy over 18 months of follow-up. Hyperthyroidism patients were newly diagnosed, had a disease duration of under 2 months, and were aged 18 to 65 years. The study excluded patients with uncontrolled infections, other autoimmune diseases, pregnancy or lactation. Diagnoses were established on the basis of clinical symptoms, serum thyroxine and TRAb, thyroid ultrasound, and orbital computed tomography. Total RNA was extracted with Trizol reagent, and quality was checked on an Agilent 2100 Bioanalyzer. The chain couples TRBV9 to TRBJ1-2; 7 bases in the junction line up with TRBD1. This receptor was obtained from a woman aged 18-35 years with Graves' hyperthyroidism. Donor details come from another sample of the same person, matched by shared clones. Sequenced input: peripheral blood or thyroid tissue (not recorded which). The CDR3 region: CASSAGGQSNYGYTF. The nucleotide sequence reads as follows: TGTGCCAGCAGCGCGGGGGGACAGAGTAACTATGGCTACACCTTC.